This TCR beta chain was sequenced for a study of cytomegalovirus exposure and HLA in healthy donors. Points on this clone: Its antigen is still unknown.

Use of 60 Vbeta and 13 Jbeta primers characterized the PCR. Here immunoSEQ multiplex PCR was the method, and the copy in TCRdb shows in-frame clones only, minus some. The sample holds some 110,000 clones, approximately 80% seen once. V lost 0 bases to trimming and J lost 2 bases, with 18 bases between them. This CDR3 has 18 amino acids. The germline gives CDR1 LGHNT, CDR2 FRNRAP. Study results and caveats: Sequencing likely caused a cluster of highly shared sequence variants. V- and J-gene trimming in TCR beta was tied to a missense DCLRE1C variant by an analysis performed later.

Sequencing was carried out using PBMCs. V usage is TRBV12-5 and J usage is TRBJ2-3, with D possibly TRBD2 on 5 matching bases. This sequence originates from a man aged 30-40 years in good health and CMV-seropositive. This CDR3 reads CASGLVLGIGLPTDTQYF. In DNA form, the CDR3 reads TGTGCTAGTGGTTTGGTACTAGGTATAGGCCTTCCCACAGATACGCAGTATTTT. The whole variable domain, remainder taken from reference TRBV12-5 and TRBJ2-3, is DARVTQTPRHKVTEMGQEVTMRCQPILGHNTVFWYRQTMMQGLELLAYFRNRAPLDDSGMPKDRFSAEMPDATLATLKIQPSEPRDSAVYFCASGLVLGIGLPTDTQYFGPGTRLTVL.